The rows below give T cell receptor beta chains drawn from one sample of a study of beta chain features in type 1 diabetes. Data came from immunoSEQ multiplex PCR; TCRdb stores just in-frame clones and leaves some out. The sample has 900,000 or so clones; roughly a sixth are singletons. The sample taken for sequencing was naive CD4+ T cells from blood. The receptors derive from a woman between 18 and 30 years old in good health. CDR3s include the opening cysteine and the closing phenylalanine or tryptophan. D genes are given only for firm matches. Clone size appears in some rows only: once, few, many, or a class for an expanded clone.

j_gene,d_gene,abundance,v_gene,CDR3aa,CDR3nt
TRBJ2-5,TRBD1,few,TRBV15,CATSRTGTGWRETQYF,TGTGCCACCAGCAGGACCGGGACAGGGTGGCGAGAGACCCAGTACTTC
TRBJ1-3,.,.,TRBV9,CASSSEGTGGNTIYF,TGTGCCAGCAGTTCGGAGGGGACGGGGGGAAACACCATATATTTT
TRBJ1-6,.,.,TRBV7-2,CASSLPLTPLHF,TGTGCCAGCAGCTTACCTTTAACACCCCTCCACTTT
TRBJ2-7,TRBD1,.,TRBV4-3,CASSQAFQAGGLPYHYEQYF,TGCGCCAGCAGCCAAGCTTTCCAGGCAGGGGGCTTACCCTATCACTACGAGCAGTACTTC
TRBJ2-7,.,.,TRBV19,CASSIQGYEQYF,TGTGCCAGTAGTATACAAGGCTACGAGCAGTACTTC
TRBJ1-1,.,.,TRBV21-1,CASSLTHYAGRATEAFF,TGTGCCAGCAGCCTAACTCACTACGCAGGACGGGCCACTGAAGCTTTCTTT
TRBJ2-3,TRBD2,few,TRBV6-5,CASSYGLAGADTQYF,TGTGCCAGCAGTTACGGGCTAGCGGGAGCAGATACGCAGTATTTT
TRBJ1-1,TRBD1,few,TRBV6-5,CASGQVYEAFF,TGTGCCAGCGGACAGGTTTATGAAGCTTTCTTT
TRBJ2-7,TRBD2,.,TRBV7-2,CASSLLLAGVYEQYF,TGTGCCAGCAGCTTACTCCTAGCGGGAGTTTACGAGCAGTACTTC
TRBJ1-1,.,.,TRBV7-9,CASSPLFSEAFF,TGTGCCAGCAGCCCCCTGTTTTCTGAAGCTTTCTTT
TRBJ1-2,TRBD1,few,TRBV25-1,CASSRDSFLYGYTF,TGTGCCAGCAGCCGGGACAGTTTTTTATATGGCTACACCTTC
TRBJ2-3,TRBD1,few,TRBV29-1,CSVTIPGQGTDTQYF,TGCAGCGTGACGATACCGGGACAGGGCACAGATACGCAGTATTTT
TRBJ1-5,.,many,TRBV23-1,CASSGRASNQPQHF,TGCGCCAGCAGTGGCAGGGCTAGCAATCAGCCCCAGCATTTT
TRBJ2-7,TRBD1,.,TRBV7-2,CASSQDRSYEQYF,TGTGCCAGCAGCCAGGACAGGAGCTACGAGCAGTACTTC
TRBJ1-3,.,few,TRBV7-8,CASSQRGGNTIYF,TGTGCCAGCAGCCAGAGGGGTGGAAACACCATATATTTT
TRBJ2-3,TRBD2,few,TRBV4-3,CASSRAFSGLRDTQYF,TGCGCCAGCAGCCGGGCTTTTAGCGGGTTGAGAGATACGCAGTATTTT
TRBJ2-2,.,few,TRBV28,CASSFWAELTGELFF,TGTGCCAGCAGTTTTTGGGCGGAGCTGACCGGGGAGCTGTTTTTT
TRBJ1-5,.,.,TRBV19,CASSPQMNQPQHF,TGTGCCAGTAGTCCTCAGATGAATCAGCCCCAGCATTTT
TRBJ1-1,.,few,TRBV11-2,CASSFGYLSVAEAFF,TGTGCCAGCAGCTTTGGGTACCTCTCGGTCGCTGAAGCTTTCTTT
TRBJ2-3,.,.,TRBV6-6,CASSYSQDTQYF,TGTGCCAGCAGTTACTCCCAAGATACGCAGTATTTT
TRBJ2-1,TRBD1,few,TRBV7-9,CASSPGTGRVDEQFF,TGTGCCAGCAGTCCTGGGACAGGGAGAGTCGATGAGCAGTTCTTC
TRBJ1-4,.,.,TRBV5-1,CASSLAEPREKLFF,TGCGCCAGCAGCTTGGCCGAGCCCCGGGAAAAACTGTTTTTT
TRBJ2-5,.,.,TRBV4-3,CASSQYRVGPQETQYF,TGCGCCAGCAGCCAGTACAGGGTGGGGCCACAAGAGACCCAGTACTTC
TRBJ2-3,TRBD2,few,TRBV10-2,CASALSGRTDTQYF,TGCGCCAGCGCCCTTAGCGGGAGAACAGATACGCAGTATTTT
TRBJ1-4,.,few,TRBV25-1,CASSEYAGNEKLFF,TGTGCCAGCAGTGAATATGCGGGGAATGAAAAACTGTTTTTT
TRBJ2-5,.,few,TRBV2,CASNIQETQYF,TGTGCCAGCAACATCCAAGAGACCCAGTACTTC
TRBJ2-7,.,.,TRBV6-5,CASSSLSLSYEQYF,TGTGCCAGCAGTTCGTTGTCCCTGTCCTACGAGCAGTACTTC
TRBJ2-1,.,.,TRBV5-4,CASGKLGSYNEQFF,TGTGCCAGCGGAAAACTTGGCTCCTACAATGAGCAGTTCTTC
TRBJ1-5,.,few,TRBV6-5,CASSPGTHQPQHF,TGTGCCAGCAGCCCCGGGACGCACCAGCCCCAGCATTTT
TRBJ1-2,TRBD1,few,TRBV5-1,CASSGTGVPYGYTF,TGCGCCAGCAGCGGGACAGGGGTACCCTATGGCTACACCTTC
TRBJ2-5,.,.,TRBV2,CASSDGPLGRYF,TGTGCCAGCAGTGATGGTCCTCTCGGGCGGTACTTC
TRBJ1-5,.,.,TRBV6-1,CASRAGQHQPQHF,TGTGCCAGCAGAGCGGGACAACATCAGCCCCAGCATTTT
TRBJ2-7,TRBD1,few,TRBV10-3,CAISARDRDRGYEQYF,TGTGCCATCAGCGCTAGAGACCGGGACAGGGGGTACGAGCAGTACTTC
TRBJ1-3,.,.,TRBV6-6,CASSWRVQGNTIYF,TGTGCCAGCAGTTGGAGGGTGCAGGGAAACACCATATATTTT
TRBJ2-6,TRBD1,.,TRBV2,CASRDRVTPGANVLTF,TGTGCCAGCCGGGACAGGGTAACCCCTGGGGCCAACGTCCTGACTTTC
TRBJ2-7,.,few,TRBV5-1,CASSLFLGGYEQYF,TGCGCCAGCAGCTTGTTTCTAGGTGGATACGAGCAGTACTTC
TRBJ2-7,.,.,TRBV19,CASRGINSGSSYEQYF,TGTGCCAGTAGAGGGATAAATAGCGGTAGCTCCTACGAGCAGTACTTC
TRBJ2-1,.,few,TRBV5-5,CASSLSSYNEQFF,TGTGCCAGCAGCTTGAGCTCCTACAATGAGCAGTTCTTC
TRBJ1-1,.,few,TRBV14,CASSHLAGSLNTEAFF,TGTGCCAGCAGCCACCTGGCGGGCAGTCTGAACACTGAAGCTTTCTTT
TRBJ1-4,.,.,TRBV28,CASRTDSRYNEKLFF,TGTGCCAGCAGGACAGACAGCCGATACAATGAAAAACTGTTTTTT
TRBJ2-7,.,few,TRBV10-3,CAISENAGPYEQYF,TGTGCCATCAGTGAGAACGCTGGGCCCTACGAGCAGTACTTC
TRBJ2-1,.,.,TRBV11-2,CASSLASWASAYNEQFF,TGTGCCAGCAGCTTAGCTTCGTGGGCTAGCGCCTACAATGAGCAGTTCTTC
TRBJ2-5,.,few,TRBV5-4,CASSLGGRQETQYF,TGTGCCAGCAGCTTGGGTGGCCGCCAAGAGACCCAGTACTTC
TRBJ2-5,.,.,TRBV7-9,CASSLRLGTEETQYF,TGTGCCAGCAGCCTACGCTTAGGGACGGAAGAGACCCAGTACTTC
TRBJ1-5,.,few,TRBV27,CASRVGGLLEPQHF,TGTGCCAGCAGGGTCGGGGGGCTTTTGGAGCCCCAGCATTTT
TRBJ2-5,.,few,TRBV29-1,CSASGQQETQYF,TGCAGCGCGTCGGGGCAACAAGAGACCCAGTACTTC
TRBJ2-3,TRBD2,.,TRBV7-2,CASSLTLAGGPTDTQYF,TGTGCCAGCAGCTTAACGTTAGCGGGAGGGCCCACAGATACGCAGTATTTT
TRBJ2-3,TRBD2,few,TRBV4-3,CASSQGTSGSYDTDTQYF,TGCGCCAGCAGCCAAGGGACTAGCGGGAGTTATGACACAGATACGCAGTATTTT